This T cell receptor beta chain is from a study of blood T cell repertoires in COVID-19. Study context: The study drew acute and convalescent COVID-19 samples from the United States, Italy and Spain.

The protocol was immunoSEQ multiplex PCR, while the TCRdb copy is restricted to in-frame clones and leaves out a portion. The data contain about 670,000 clones, 85% to 90% of them singletons. The CDR3 contains 13 residues. Sequencing input: peripheral blood. This sequence was found in a woman between 18 and 29 years old with acute or convalescent COVID-19. The V and J genes are TRBV21-1 and TRBJ1-4. TRBV21-1 is shown as a pseudogene. The CDR3 sequence: CASTLRGEEKLFF. The CDR3 coding sequence is TGTGCCAGCACCCTGCGTGGTGAAGAAAAACTGTTTTTT.